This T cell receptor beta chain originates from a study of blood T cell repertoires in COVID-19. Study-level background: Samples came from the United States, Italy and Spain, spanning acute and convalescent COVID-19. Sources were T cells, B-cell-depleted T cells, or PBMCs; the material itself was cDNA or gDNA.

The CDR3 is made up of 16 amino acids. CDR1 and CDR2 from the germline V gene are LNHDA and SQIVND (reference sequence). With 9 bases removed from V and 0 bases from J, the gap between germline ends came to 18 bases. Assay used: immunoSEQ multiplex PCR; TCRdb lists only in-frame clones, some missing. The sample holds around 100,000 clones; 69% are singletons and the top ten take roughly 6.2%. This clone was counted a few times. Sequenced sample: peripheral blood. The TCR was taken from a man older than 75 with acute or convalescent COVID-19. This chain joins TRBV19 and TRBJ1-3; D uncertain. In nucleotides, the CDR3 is TGTGCCAGCGAGCGAATGACGGATAGCTCTGGAAACACCATATATTTT. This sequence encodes CASERMTDSSGNTIYF.